This TCR beta chain was found in a study of cytomegalovirus exposure and HLA in healthy donors (dated 2017 in TCRdb). Turning to the overall study: An earlier analysis of under 600 of the donors reported more than 250 Gb of sequence data and 117 million unique TCR beta sequences from about 200 million T cells. Alongside the repertoire data, information on donor age, sex, ethnicity and CMV serostatus was compiled. An early release that covered 640 HLA-typed donors contained approximately 300 gigabases of sequencing data and 80 million or so unique TCR sequences. Across around 400 genotyped donors of the cohort, an average of approximately 200,000 unique TCR beta nucleotide sequences per donor were sequenced, and roughly a sixth of those sequences were non-productive. A later analysis re-analyzed previously published TCR beta repertoires from approximately 670 donors and added high-resolution HLA genotyping to study TCR occurrence patterns. In addition to the first cohort of about 650 subjects, a separate validation cohort of approximately 130 different subjects was used. Rather than using new phenotypic data, the later analysis identified candidate immune exposures from TCR beta sequences and from how often those sequences occurred across donors. Every discovery cohort repertoire had been produced on one sequencing platform. Typing coverage differed by locus: A, B, C, DRB1 and DQB1 were typed in roughly 629-640 donors, DQA1 in roughly 510, DPA1 in roughly 590, and DPB1 in just under 480. Five DR-DQ haplotypes were handled as single units for association and clustering because linkage in the cohort was strong. Both class I and class II loci were covered by HLA typing, at four-digit resolution. High-throughput TCR immunosequencing, statistical association of individual TCRs with disease status, and machine learning were combined to predict cytomegalovirus infection status. To decide whether each TCR beta V gene segment behaved as functional or pseudogenic, an earlier analysis of some 600 of the donors relied on high-throughput TCR beta sequencing. The study was designed to test whether signatures of past pathogen exposure could be identified by cataloging public T cell receptors. A later genetic analysis used genome-wide SNP genotypes for about 65% of the 666 donors, treating that subset as a discovery cohort. The study used immunosequencing to profile the T cell repertoires of approximately 640 subjects and linked those repertoires to cytomegalovirus serostatus. Of the roughly 400 genotyped donors, approximately 83% fell in the genetic ancestry cluster associated with self-reported Caucasian donors.

Library creation used the immunoSEQ multiplex PCR assay. The multiplex PCR relied on a mix of 60 forward primers for TCR Vbeta segments and 13 reverse primers for TCR Jbeta segments. The CDR3 region of rearranged TCR beta genes was amplified from genomic DNA with a multiplex PCR assay. On the Illumina HiSeq System, the amplified TCR beta libraries were sequenced as 87-base-pair reads. In the source study's methods: A later analysis tallied around 80 million unique TCR beta chains across the 666 repertoires, and approximately 12 million of those chains were shared by two or more donors. Raw reads were error-corrected and collapsed into unique sequences with a nearest-neighbor algorithm that merged closely related sequences to remove PCR and sequencing errors. Alignment of CDR3 sequences to IMGT reference sequences was used to assign V, D and J gene segments. For a sequence to be retained, a match of at least six nucleotides was required to both a V gene segment and a J gene segment. Rearrangements were called productive when the CDR3 lacked stop codons and stayed in frame with V and J; all others were non-productive. CDR3 was defined according to IMGT convention as the region running from the second conserved V-encoded cysteine to the conserved J-encoded phenylalanine. The earlier analysis of about 620 of the donors excluded sequences that lacked an unambiguous match to a single V gene segment. In an earlier analysis of several hundred of the donors, V segments were called functional above 56.7% productive rearrangements and were called segregating when the between-donor standard deviation exceeded 5%. A statistical classification framework was built to diagnose cytomegalovirus status from the catalog of TCR beta chain sequences. V and J gene assignment, in a later analysis, came from comparing TCR nucleotide sequences with IMGT/GENE-DB human TR gene sequences. A later analysis assigned CDR3 sequences and most-parsimonious VDJ recombination scenarios with the TCRdist pipeline. A later analysis defined each TCR beta chain by its CDR3 amino acid sequence plus V-gene family, and excluded reads lacking a unique V-gene family. As a way to deal with suspected cross-contamination and a sequencing artifact, a later analysis dropped approximately 570 nucleotide sequences that were highly shared and had low generation probability. For each public chain, a later analysis derived a clonal expansion index from normalized ranks of inferred template counts within each repertoire. Generation probabilities in a later analysis came from a VDJ recombination model fitted to out-of-frame rearrangements, and those results were checked against IGoR. In a later analysis, hypergeometric tests were used to score TCR-TCR, TCR-HLA and TCR-CMV co-occurrence, with a repertoire-size bias correction applied to TCR pairs. A later analysis estimated false discovery rates by permuting HLA or CMV assignments 20 times. A later analysis grouped co-occurring TCRs with DBSCAN, adding TCRdist sequence similarity when clustering within HLA-allele-positive subsets. For co-occurrence clustering, repertoires with fewer than 30,000 or more than 120,000 public chains were excluded, along with several repertoires with anomalous nucleotide sharing. Not all clones reach the TCRdb copy of this immuneACCESS table, which keeps in-frame sequences only. Checked studies attribute under half of the gap to unresolved V genes and leave the rest unexplained. V, J and clone size are those of that table, while D and trimming were read from the DNA. The table for this sample lists 150,000 to 200,000 clones; approximately 80% of them were counted only once. The ten largest account for 11% to 15% of the sample.

The cohort was made up of 500 to 800 healthy bone marrow donors. Cohort members were all nominally healthy when sampled, although unrecorded immune exposures were likely present. The donor was CMV seropositive and was included in the group of 250 to 300 seropositive cohort members. A peripheral blood sample was provided by each donor, and peripheral blood mononuclear cells were used for TCR beta sequencing. The Qiagen DNeasy Blood Extraction Kit was used to extract genomic DNA from the blood cell samples. The paper as a whole reports these results and caveats: A later analysis found that most CMV-associated TCR beta chains appeared HLA-restricted, with HLA associations seemingly driven largely by CMV exposure. An association between a missense DCLRE1C variant and V-gene and J-gene trimming of TCR beta chains was found in a later genetic analysis and replicated in an independent cohort. A total of roughly 160 TCR beta chains were listed by the study as associated with cytomegalovirus. CMV serostatus was the only immune exposure information available for the cohort. HLA typing was unavailable for some donors at each locus, so association tests used only the typed subset. Assigning TCR associations to individual alleles was difficult when HLA alleles, especially DR and DQ, strongly co-occurred. Because counts were too low, roughly 16 rarely observed V segments, including chromosome 9 orphons, were excluded from the earlier analysis of about 500 of the donors. The authors suggested that the approach could potentially be generalized to other disease states and immunological phenotypes. A group of highly shared sequence variants was considered likely to be a technical artifact of the sequencing pipeline. Most TCR sequences were observed very rarely across donors, whereas some public TCRs were present in many individuals. In a later analysis, HLA-associated TCR beta chains showed more clonal expansion and lower generation probabilities than non-associated chains that were equally common. A later analysis associated about 16,000 TCR beta sequences with specific HLA alleles at a false discovery rate of 0.05. A few of the identified cytomegalovirus-associated TCR beta chains were confirmed in vitro to be specific for cytomegalovirus antigens. Correlated functional status among segregating V segments might be attributable to linkage disequilibrium, but an unknown experimental factor could not be ruled out. The 87-base-pair reads could not distinguish some IMGT-functional V segments, including TRBV6-2 and TRBV6-3, so those segments were excluded. A further reported finding was that TCR beta sequences accurately predicted the HLA-A and HLA-B alleles for most subjects in the first cohort. Roughly uniform sequencing depth across donors was assumed in presence/absence analyses, although this assumption may not hold. The classifier was reported to diagnose cytomegalovirus status with high specificity and sensitivity in both the original and validation cohorts. Only TCR beta chains were sequenced in this cohort, and the absence of alpha or paired-chain data limited detectable features. A later genetic analysis reported fewer N-insertions in productive TCRs among donors in an Asian-associated ancestry cluster than the roughly 700-donor mean. An earlier analysis of approximately 590 of the donors showed that most TCR beta V segments appeared in productive rearrangements either about 90% or about 30% of the time, which broadly matched IMGT annotations. A later analysis reported that several top co-occurrence clusters appeared linked to parvovirus B19, influenza, CMV and Epstein-Barr virus. According to a later analysis, TCR association rates differed among HLA loci, with DRB1 alleles showing the most associated TCRs and HLA-C alleles showing the fewest.

This clone was counted between two and nine times. Its antigen is still unknown. No base quality information exists; no much larger clone differs at one position. Clipping removes 6 bases from V and 0 bases from J, with 5 as the unmatched junction base count. Taken from cysteine to phenylalanine, the CDR3 has 16 residues. Just CDR3 DNA is preserved here, 48 bases in frame from base 1. Taken from the germline V gene, the CDR1 and CDR2 loops are SNHLY and FYNNEI. This chain joins TRBV2 to TRBJ1-6; 7 central nucleotides agree with TRBD1. This TCR came from a woman aged 25-40 years in good health and CMV-seropositive. Specimen: PBMCs. DNA sequence: TGTGCCAGCAGAGGACAGGCGAGCTCCTATAATTCACCCCTCCACTTT. Its translation is CASRGQASSYNSPLHF.